These T cell receptor beta chains were read from a single sample in a study of CD8 T cells in Susac syndrome. TCRdb processed the immunoSEQ multiplex PCR reads anew with MiXCR; each CDR3 protein has one entry. The table includes under 200,000 distinct CDR3 sequences, 90% to 95% detected once. The sample was CD4+ T cells from PBMCs. These receptors were obtained from a human donor in good health. The CDR3 runs from the conserved cysteine through the conserved F or W. The D gene is left open where the match is weak. Clone sizes are given selectively: once, few, many, or a class where the clone is expanded.

len	abundance	d_gene	v_gene	j_gene	CDR3aa	CDR3nt
15	-	-	TRBV7-2	TRBJ2-5	CASSLAGPPGQTQYF	TGTGCCAGCAGCTTAGCCGGGCCCCCGGGACAGACCCAGTACTTC
14	-	-	TRBV20-1	TRBJ2-3	CSARSPPITDTQYF	TGCAGTGCTAGGTCTCCCCCAATTACAGATACGCAGTATTTT
13	-	-	TRBV20-1	TRBJ1-6	CSGPRPPYSPLHF	TGCAGTGGTCCCCGACCGCCTTATTCACCCCTCCACTTT
13	-	-	TRBV29-1	TRBJ1-5	CSVYDGSNQPQHF	TGCAGCGTTTATGACGGTAGCAATCAGCCCCAGCATTTT
15	-	-	TRBV6-2/TRBV6-3	TRBJ1-6	CASSARTAHNSPLHF	TGTGCCAGCAGTGCCAGGACAGCACATAATTCACCCCTCCACTTT
15	-	-	TRBV27	TRBJ1-1	CASSSKGLLNTEAFF	TGTGCCAGCAGTTCAAAAGGACTGCTGAACACTGAAGCTTTCTTT
15	-	-	TRBV19	TRBJ2-3	CASSIRARSTDTQYF	TGTGCCAGTAGTATACGGGCCCGTAGCACAGATACGCAGTATTTT
14	-	-	TRBV20-1	TRBJ2-3	CSARDRRVPDTQYF	TGCAGTGCTAGAGATAGGAGGGTTCCAGATACGCAGTATTTT
15	once	TRBD2	TRBV7-2	TRBJ2-7	CASSTTSGTSYEQYF	TGTGCCAGCAGCACGACTAGCGGAACCTCCTACGAGCAGTACTTC
14	-	-	TRBV20-1	TRBJ2-7	CSARDPRPVNEQYF	TGCAGTGCTAGAGATCCGCGACCCGTCAACGAGCAGTACTTC
15	-	-	TRBV18	TRBJ1-1	CASSPGRAGYTEAFF	TGTGCCAGCTCACCAGGGCGGGCGGGGTACACTGAAGCTTTCTTT
14	-	-	TRBV5-1	TRBJ2-3	CASRPERVTDTQYF	TGCGCCAGCAGACCGGAGCGGGTCACAGATACGCAGTATTTT
13	-	-	TRBV6-5	TRBJ1-2	CASSYRGFYGYTF	TGTGCCAGCAGTTACCGAGGATTCTATGGCTACACCTTC
15	-	TRBD1	TRBV28	TRBJ2-7	CASRFGQGSFYEQYF	TGTGCCAGCAGGTTTGGACAGGGGTCCTTCTACGAGCAGTACTTC
16	-	-	TRBV18	TRBJ1-6	CASSELQGRGNSPLHF	TGTGCCAGCTCAGAGCTACAGGGAAGGGGGAATTCACCCCTCCACTTT
13	-	-	TRBV4-2	TRBJ1-2	CASSQEQNYGYTF	TGTGCCAGCAGCCAAGAACAGAACTATGGCTACACCTTC
13	once	-	TRBV20-1	TRBJ2-1	CSANGGSDNEQFF	TGCAGTGCCAATGGAGGGTCCGACAATGAGCAGTTCTTC
13	-	-	TRBV5-1	TRBJ1-1	CASSLAHGTEAFF	TGCGCCAGCAGCTTGGCCCACGGAACTGAAGCTTTCTTT
13	-	-	TRBV10-3	TRBJ2-5	CAISESMSETQYF	TGTGCCATCAGTGAGTCTATGTCGGAGACCCAGTACTTC
13	-	TRBD2	TRBV30	TRBJ2-1	CAWLMRGGLEQFF	TGTGCCTGGTTGATGCGGGGGGGCCTTGAGCAGTTCTTC
13	-	-	TRBV29-1	TRBJ1-1	CSVEDSGRTEAFF	TGCAGCGTTGAAGATAGCGGTCGCACTGAAGCTTTCTTT
12	-	-	TRBV19	TRBJ2-3	CASSFDRHTQYF	TGTGCCAGTAGTTTCGACAGACATACGCAGTATTTT
17	-	-	TRBV7-2	TRBJ2-2	CASSLAPRTALTGELFF	TGTGCCAGCAGCTTAGCGCCTCGGACAGCCTTGACCGGGGAGCTGTTTTTT
13	-	-	TRBV6-5	TRBJ1-1	CASSYLGGEEAFF	TGTGCCAGCAGTTACCTTGGTGGGGAGGAAGCTTTCTTT
14	-	-	TRBV12-3/TRBV12-4	TRBJ2-2	CASSWTSNTGELFF	TGTGCCAGCAGTTGGACCTCCAACACCGGGGAGCTGTTTTTT
15	-	TRBD1	TRBV3-1	TRBJ1-3	CASSPDRASGNTIYF	TGTGCCAGCAGCCCGGACAGGGCCTCTGGAAACACCATATATTTT
14	-	TRBD2	TRBV4-3	TRBJ2-1	CASSQQRGYNEQFF	TGCGCCAGCAGCCAACAGCGGGGCTACAATGAGCAGTTCTTC
15	-	TRBD1	TRBV6-2/TRBV6-3	TRBJ2-7	CASSYPGQGAYEQYF	TGTGCCAGCAGTTACCCCGGACAGGGGGCCTACGAGCAGTACTTC